The 10 T cell receptor beta chains reported below all come from one sample, sequenced in a study of cytomegalovirus exposure and HLA in healthy donors (dated by TCRdb to 2017 to 2019). Libraries were built with the immunoSEQ multiplex PCR assay. For the multiplex PCR, a mixture combining 60 forward primers for TCR Vbeta segments and 13 reverse primers for TCR Jbeta segments was used. TCRdb mirrors the immuneACCESS table, restricted to in-frame sequences. Some clones are absent from its copies; in checked studies, under half trace to an unresolved V gene, and the reason for the others is unknown. The sample data list about 79,000 clones, and over 65% of these were observed just once. The top ten clones comprise about 9.1% of the sample. The sequenced sample consisted of PBMCs. The receptors shown here come from a man in his forties in good health and CMV-seropositive.

V usage is TRBV30 and J usage is TRBJ1-2, with a weak D call TRBD1 (5 bases). The CDR3 is 14 amino acids. Germline V gene sequence: CDR1 GTSNPN, CDR2 SVGIG (reference sequence). The V gene lost 4 bases and the J gene lost 5 bases, with 17 bases spanning the gap. In nucleotides, the CDR3 is TGTGCCTGGACTCCAACGGGGACTGGTTATGGCTACACCTTC. Amino acids: CAWTPTGTGYGYTF.

The V and J genes are TRBV5-8 and TRBJ1-2, with TRBD1 matching over 7 bases. After removal of 3 bases from V and 0 bases from J, the junction contained 5 bases not matched to a gene. Germline CDR1 SGHTS, CDR2 YDEGEE. The CDR3 sequence is 15 residues long. CDR3 residues: CASSSRTGSNYGYTF. The CDR3 DNA reads TGTGCCAGCAGCTCCCGGACAGGCTCTAACTATGGCTACACCTTC.

This clone qualifies as medium-sized (0.01 to 0.1%). The J gene is TRBJ2-7, the V gene TRBV19; tentatively, D is TRBD1 (5 bases). Trimming cost V 5 bases and J 5 bases, with 10 bases left between them. The CDR3 loop spans 12 amino acids. Germline lookup yields CDR1 LNHDA and CDR2 SQIVND (reference sequence). CDR3 protein: CASSVQGDEQYF. In DNA, the CDR3 is TGTGCCAGTAGTGTCCAGGGCGACGAGCAGTACTTC.

The rearrangement joins TRBV4-1 to TRBJ2-5, with a weak D call TRBD2 (6 bases). CDR1 is MGHRA, CDR2 YSYEKL, per germline. The ends were cut back, 2 bases at V and 3 bases at J, with 22 bases in the middle. The CDR3 has 18 amino acids. The CDR3 DNA reads TGCGCCAGCAGCCAAAGGGGTCCGGTGGGGGAGGCCAAAGAGACCCAGTACTTC. It codes for CASSQRGPVGEAKETQYF.

The gene calls are TRBV2 and TRBJ1-1; a weak D match, TRBD1 (5 bases). From germline, CDR1 is SNHLY and CDR2 FYNNEI. CDR3 length: 13 residues. V was clipped by 8 bases and J by 4 bases, with 14 bases between them. The CDR3 region has the DNA TGTGCCAGCTCCTTGGGGGAGGGCACTGAAGCTTTCTTT. Translating gives CASSLGEGTEAFF. The entire variable domain, with the rest obtained from reference TRBV2 and TRBJ1-1, is as follows: EPEVTQTPSHQVTQMGQEVILRCVPISNHLYFYWYRQILGQKVEFLVSFYNNEISEKSEIFDDQFSVERPDGSNFTLKIRSTKLEDSAMYFCASSLGEGTEAFFGQGTRLTVV.

This clone was observed a handful of times. The rearrangement links TRBV7-3 to TRBJ2-7, with 9 bases matching TRBD2. In germline, CDR1 is SGHTA, CDR2 FQGTGA. Losses at the gene ends were 5 bases for V and 0 bases for J; bases not matched to a gene: 2. The CDR3 is made up of 14 amino acids. Written as DNA, the CDR3 is TGTGCCAGCAGCCCTAGCGGGACCTCCTACGAGCAGTACTTC. It encodes CASSPSGTSYEQYF.

The genes are TRBV6-6 and TRBJ1-5; D unresolved. This CDR3 comprises 15 residues. Germline CDR1 MNHNY, CDR2 SVGAGI (reference sequence). V was pared by 8 bases and J by 0 bases, with 14 bases between. CDR3 sequence (DNA): TGTGCCAGCCAAGCGGAGTCCTATAGCAATCAGCCCCAGCATTTT. Protein: CASQAESYSNQPQHF.

This clone was observed a few times. The rearrangement links TRBV18 to TRBJ2-5, with 7 bases identical to TRBD2. Germline V gene sequence: CDR1 KGHSH, CDR2 LQKENI. Germline trimming cut 5 bases from V and 4 bases from J; bases unmatched to any gene: 4. This CDR3 is 13 amino acids long. CDR3 region: CASSIREGETQYF. The CDR3 DNA reads TGTGCCAGCTCAATTAGGGAGGGAGAGACCCAGTACTTC.

J is TRBJ1-3 and V is TRBV18; TRBD1 is a possible D gene (5 bases). There are 13 residues in the CDR3. V was cut by 6 bases and J by 4 bases, with 10 bases left in between. Germline lookup yields CDR1 KGHSH and CDR2 LQKENI. As DNA, the CDR3 is TGTGCCAGCTCGCAGGGTCCCGGAAACACCATATATTTT. Translation: CASSQGPGNTIYF. Combining the CDR3 with reference TRBV18 and TRBJ1-3 gives the whole variable domain NAGVMQNPRHLVRRRGQEARLRCSPMKGHSHVYWYRQLPEEGLKFMVYLQKENIIDESGMPKERFSAEFPKEGPSILRIQQVVRGDSAAYFCASSQGPGNTIYFGEGSWLTVV.

This sequence joins TRBV5-4 and TRBJ2-1, with 8 nucleotides matching TRBD2. CDR3 length equals 15 residues. J lost 3 bases, V lost 5 bases, and 7 bases had no gene match. Per germline, CDR1 SGHNT and CDR2 YYREEE (reference sequence). CDR3 protein: CASRSGTRSYNEQFF. For the CDR3, the DNA is TGTGCCAGCAGATCCGGGACTAGAAGCTACAATGAGCAGTTCTTC.